This TCR beta chain was identified during a study of shared clonotypes between healthy human individuals (dated by TCRdb to about 2020). For context, the study as a whole: A couple of women and a few men aged 18 to 49 years were included in the cohort. Per donor, three plates each were used for CD4 naive and CD4 memory, two for CD8 naive, and one for CD8 memory. The study deeply sequenced blood TCR repertoires of about 5 healthy adults to estimate repertoire size and the extent of clonotype sharing between individuals. Libraries were prepared and TCR repertoires were sequenced by different laboratories using diverse techniques, in order to increase sequencing depth and limit assay-specific biases. Each donor's leukapheresis produced roughly between roughly 0.85 and 10 billion PBMCs. Broader findings and caveats from the paper: Across a few donors, approximately 5% of naive CD4, around 3.5% of naive CD8, under 2.5% of memory CD4, and roughly 0.41% of memory CD8 clonotypes were shared. Incomplete sequencing was indicated by rarefaction of sorted-subset datasets, despite the large sequencing depth. Sampling was limited to blood, and TCR repertoires in tissue likely differ from TCR repertoires in blood. Clonotypes shared by all four sorted-subset donors showed higher generation probabilities than non-shared clonotypes. Because the study included only a small number of donors, the genetic and exposure-history diversity represented was limited. Larger estimated clonotype richness was generally found for naive subsets than for memory subsets. Based on pairwise subsampling, the degree of clonotype sharing among donors was expected to be affected by sequencing depth.

TCR CDR3 regions were amplified from genomic DNA by multiplex PCR using the deep immunoSEQ assay. Extracted genomic DNA from each cell subset was distributed evenly across all wells of several immunoSEQ 96-well plates, and each plate was treated as a replicate. For sorted subsets, 150 to 250 ng of genomic DNA, equivalent to tens of thousands of T cell genomes, went into each replicate PCR. Purified libraries were quantified with a Qubit 3.0 fluorometer, sized on a Bioanalyzer 2100, and re-quantified with the KAPA Library Quantification kit. Every immunoSEQ 96-well plate was sequenced on a separate single-read 150-cycle Illumina NextSeq 550 flow cell. The paper's data handling went like this. The immunoSEQ output contained only junctional sequences without quality scores, so filtering could not match that applied to full-length reads. Sequences were annotated with PyIR, a Python wrapper for IgBLAST v1.9, and V/J genes and CDR3 were assigned using IMGT germline references. Any read was removed if the V/J assignment was weak (E-value above 1e-6), the CDR3 was missing, or the read contained stop codons, out-of-frame junctions, or ambiguous translated residues. V3J clonotypes were defined as sequences sharing an identical inferred V gene, J gene, and CDR3 amino acid sequence. Percentage overlap between repertoires was calculated by dividing the number of shared unique clonotypes by the size of the smaller repertoire. Richness of each repertoire was evaluated using RTK rarefaction, the Chao1 estimator, and Recon v2.1 estimates of unobserved clonotypes. For all TCRbeta clonotypes obtained by the gDNA method from a few donors, generation probabilities were computed with OLGA. TCRdb took over this immuneACCESS table, retaining in-frame rearrangements with V and J assigned. Such tables are incomplete; in checked studies, under half of the missing clones stem from an unresolved V gene, and the remainder is unexplained. That table supplies the V and J calls and clone size; D and trimming were determined from the DNA. This sample has just over 2,000,000 clones in its table, and roughly 94% of those were observed once. The top ten constitute 0.1% to 0.15% of the sample.

Donors were healthy HIV-negative adults with no recently reported acute infections or vaccinations. Every donor was a Caucasian adult living in Nashville, Tennessee, USA. Magnetic negative selection was used to enrich CD4+ T cells, after which naive cells were positively selected on CD45RA and the negative fraction became the memory subset. After blood collection by leukapheresis, PBMCs were isolated using Ficoll-Histopaque density gradient centrifugation and then cryopreserved in the vapor phase of liquid nitrogen. Analytical flow cytometry was used to check the purity and quantity of each magnetically sorted T cell population. Genomic DNA was isolated from every sorted fraction and measured by UV absorbance on a Nanodrop 2000c. Reading from cysteine to phenylalanine, the CDR3 counts 14 amino acids. Only the CDR3 DNA is retained, 42 bases long and in frame from the first base. V loses 0 bases, J loses 1 base, and the germline ends lie 6 bases apart. The germline V gene (reference sequence) supplies CDR1 GTSNPN and CDR2 SVGIG.

Concerning this clone itself: This receptor's antigen is unknown. No base qualities exist here, and no much larger clone lies one base off it. In the same sample, other DNA sequences code for this CDR3.

Input material: naive CD4+ T cells sorted from blood. The intended sense of this specimen's cell subset or site label: CD45RA+ positively selected. The source of this sequence is a man between 18 and 29 years old in good health. The V and J genes are TRBV30 and TRBJ2-2; there is no confident call for the D gene. The DNA reads as follows: TGTGCCTGGAGTGTACGAAGGAACACCGGGGAGCTGTTTTTT. Its translation is CAWSVRRNTGELFF.